This T cell receptor beta chain came from a study of technical replicates of blood from four donors. Sequencing used immunoSEQ multiplex PCR; TCRdb keeps in-frame clones, though not all of them. The sample holds around 16,000 clones, over 80% seen once. The germline CDR1 and CDR2 sequences are LNHDA and SQIVND (reference sequence). The CDR3 spans 14 residues. The junction had 3 bases not matched to a gene; V was cut back by 4 bases and J by 1 base. This sequence originates from a human donor in good health. Sequenced sample: PBMCs. The V gene is TRBV19, the J gene TRBJ1-2, with 7 bases that match TRBD1. In DNA form, the CDR3 reads TGTGCCAGTAGTAGAGGACAGGTTAACTATGGCTACACCTTC. Protein product: CASSRGQVNYGYTF.